This T cell receptor (beta chain) was sequenced for a study of OX40 agonist ivuxolimab in advanced cancers. Germline-derived CDR1 and CDR2 are SGHVS and FQNEAQ. The CDR3 runs to 18 residues. V dropped 5 bases and J dropped 1 base, with 20 bases sitting between them. This clone was found once. Its antigen is not identified. General observations from the study: Clonal expansion by week 6 occurred in CD4+ and CD8+ blood T cells (at 0.1 to 3.0 mg/kg).

Repertoires were generated with immunoSEQ multiplex PCR, while TCRdb's copy carries only in-frame clones and drops some. The data contain approximately 90,000 clones, 70% to 90% of them singletons. The specimen was CD4+ or CD8+ T cells sorted from blood, collected in a trial of the OX40 agonist ivuxolimab. This sequence originates from an adult with an advanced solid tumor such as melanoma, head and neck, liver or kidney cancer. The chain couples TRBV7-8 to TRBJ2-2; possible D gene TRBD2, 5 bases. The CDR3 DNA follows: TGTGCCAGCAGCCTTAGGTTAAGGAGCGGAGTGAACACCGGGGAGCTGTTTTTT. Translation gives CASSLRLRSGVNTGELFF.